This record covers a single T cell receptor (beta chain). This clone was counted only a few times. No antigen is known for it. Base qualities are not at hand, and no much larger clone is one base apart. TCRbeta CDR3 regions were amplified from genomic DNA using the immunoSEQ Assay, a bias-controlled multiplex PCR. In the source study's methods: Nucleated cell counts per sample were estimated from amplification of reference gene primers within the assay. Sequence reads were collapsed and filtered to measure the absolute abundance of every unique TCRbeta CDR3 rearrangement. For each sample, productive Simpson clonality was calculated as the square root of Simpson's diversity index across productive rearrangements. The table comes from immuneACCESS by way of TCRdb, which keeps in-frame sequences with V and J called. Part of the clones is missing from these tables; in studies checked, under half for an unresolved V gene and the rest for unknown reasons. From that table come the V and J calls and clone size; the DNA was used to work out D and trimming. The sample records 200,000 to 250,000 clones, roughly four fifths of which are singletons. Of the sample, 7.6% is held by the ten largest clones.

The CDR3 contains 13 residues, cysteine and phenylalanine counted. The retained sequence is limited to the CDR3, 39 bases, with the frame set at the first base. The junction shows trimming of 6 bases on V and 12 bases on J, and the gene matches do not reach 9 bases of it. The data are from a study of blood T cell repertoires in COVID-19 (dated by TCRdb to 2020 to 2021). Turning to the overall study: Collaborator samples came from the United States, Italy and Spain and covered acute and convalescent phases of COVID-19. The sample metadata nearly always contained a de-identified subject ID, COVID-19 status, age in years and sex. Where available, HLA class I and class II types were taken from metadata supplied by the sample provider and were not determined by assay-based typing. Deeply sampled blood TCRbeta repertoires from subjects exposed to, actively infected with, or recovered from COVID-19 were included in the dataset. The samples were drawn from two sources: the first 160 participants of the ongoing ImmuneRACE study, and 1,000 to 1,500 subjects contributed by 6 global collaborators. The prospective study material was composed of cDNA or gDNA derived from T cells, B-cell-depleted T cells, or PBMCs. The repertoires were released in a freely available public database intended as a resource for research on the immune response to SARS-CoV-2. Broad study findings and their caveats: The amount of clinical and demographic metadata varied by source and participant and was provided uncurated.

Collaborating institutions collected whole blood in K2EDTA tubes following their own protocols. For TCRbeta analysis, collaborator samples were shipped as frozen whole blood, as isolated PBMCs, or as DNA extracted from either sample type. The sequence derives from a woman aged 50 to 60 with active or convalescent COVID-19. Recombination linked TRBV12-3 or TRBV12-4 to TRBJ1-2; 11 central nucleotides agree with TRBD1. Sequences were obtained from peripheral blood. The encoded CDR3 is CASSRGTGGAHTF. The DNA is as follows: TGTGCCAGCAGCCGAGGGACAGGGGGTGCCCACACCTTC.